This T cell receptor beta chain was recorded in a study of T-cell reconstitution after alpha-beta-depleted transplantation in children. Overall study results and limits: It was reported that alpha-beta T cells came from several hundred expanded graft clones (about two months after transplant). Surviving recipient T cells and intrathymic progenitors accounted for some patients' high TCRbeta diversity at day 60. The main origin of T-cell counts and diversity one year after transplant was newly produced T cells.

It was with unique molecular identifiers that the TCRbeta library was prepared. TCRdb re-analysed the PCR reads in MiXCR, keeping a single row per CDR3 protein. The sample consists of around 960,000 distinct CDR3 sequences, 25% to 35% of them appearing once. Germline values: CDR1 KGHDR, CDR2 SFDVKD. The CDR3 is made up of 14 amino acids. V lost 4 bases and J 3 bases, leaving 11 bases between the germline ends. This clonotype turned up a few times. What it binds is unknown. The receptor comes from a boy in the first two years of life who had a stem cell transplant for SCID, so the T cells may come from the graft donor. This chain joins TRBV24-1 and TRBJ1-2; D gene unclear. The sample was PBMCs, mostly from graft donor cells, taken 360 days after TCRalphabeta/CD19-depleted stem cell transplant. CDR3 in amino acids: CATSDGRIHYGYTF. CDR3 sequence (DNA): TGTGCCACCAGTGACGGTCGCATCCACTATGGCTACACCTTC.